This record covers a single T cell receptor (beta chain). This clonotype was observed a few times. Its antigen specificity is not known. The sample holds no much larger clone one base away, and base qualities are not on file. The method was 5' RACE. The reads were generated on an Illumina HiSeq 2000. Template switching introduced a universal primer binding site; the final cDNA contained a unique molecular identifier, enabling accurate counting of TCR cDNA molecules. Specific primers in the conserved constant-segment region were used to synthesize first-strand cDNA for the TCR alpha and beta chains. To control for contamination, every cDNA library carried two barcodes: a SMART-Mk sample barcode plus Illumina barcodes. Two successive PCR steps introduced TruSeq adapter sequences along with Illumina sample barcodes. TCR alpha and beta cDNA libraries were sequenced on the Illumina HiSeq platform with custom primers. From the authors' description of their analysis: Raw reads were processed with MiGEC to extract unique molecular identifiers, and MiXCR was used to determine CDR3 positions. For each individual, recombination models were inferred using an EM algorithm with the repgenHMM and IGoR tools. Shared clonotype analysis was performed with the tcR package in R, normalizing sharing by the product of cloneset sizes. To study raw recombination free of thymic and clonal selection effects, out-of-frame nonproductive sequences were analyzed. Using fastp at Q25 and MiXCR, TCRdb reprocessed the public reads and kept productive beta chains. Rows are combined by CDR3 protein, so each entry shows the most common genes and DNA. None of the V and J calls come from the authors' own analysis; TCRdb made them. The sample records 350,000 or so distinct CDR3 sequences, about 12% of which are singletons. The top ten constitute around 6.9% of the sample.

Only healthy Caucasian donors were included. The twin cohort comprised three pairs of female monozygotic twins, all aged about 18 to 29 years. CD4+ and CD8+ T cell populations were isolated with positive isolation kits from Invitrogen. This sample was included in a study of identical twins listed by TCRdb under 2016. In the study overall: To test whether fetal clonotypes persist, this study deep-sequenced TCR alpha and beta repertoires from monozygotic twins, from unrelated adults of various ages, and from cord blood. Replicate twin experiments were performed at different times using different library preparation protocols to rule out contamination. Study-wide conclusions, independent of this receptor: Because the same donors could not be followed over many years, conclusions were based on cross-sectional statistical analysis. The excess sharing between twins in beta out-of-frame sequences was weaker because fewer shared sequences reduced the signal-to-noise ratio. Out-of-frame TCR alpha sharing in monozygotic twins was systematically underestimated by recombination models, whereas sharing between unrelated individuals was in agreement with the recombination models. Compared with coincidental sharing between unrelated individuals, out-of-frame TCR alpha sequences shared between twins showed an excess of sequences with low generation probability. Invariant T cells such as MAIT and iNKT could partly confound zero-insertion analyses, though diverse VJ usage argued against this for most clonotypes. Abundant cord blood beta clonotypes carried fewer insertions; young adult naive repertoires showed a weaker similar trend, while memory repertoires showed none.

V was cut back by 2 bases and J by 8 bases, leaving a gap of 15 bases between them. CDR1 and CDR2 were assigned from the germline V gene as MNHEY and SVGEGT. The CDR3, from cysteine to phenylalanine, totals 14 residues. CDR3 DNA is the only sequence kept; it has 42 bases, read in frame from the first base. This sample was also put to use in a study of yellow fever vaccine responses in identical twins. As the second paper documents: According to the authors, in identical twins the way T cells responded to vaccination appeared partly convergent and partly personalized. Focusing on identical twins, the study followed the T cell clones that responded to the vaccine, and did so with precision.

Sequenced material: CD8+ T cells sorted from blood. This receptor was taken from a woman younger than 35 in good health. The chain is made from TRBV6-2 or TRBV6-3 and TRBJ1-2; no D gene can be assigned with confidence. The encoded CDR3 is CASSYATASWGYTF. The DNA is TGTGCCAGCAGTTACGCGACGGCTAGTTGGGGCTACACCTTC.